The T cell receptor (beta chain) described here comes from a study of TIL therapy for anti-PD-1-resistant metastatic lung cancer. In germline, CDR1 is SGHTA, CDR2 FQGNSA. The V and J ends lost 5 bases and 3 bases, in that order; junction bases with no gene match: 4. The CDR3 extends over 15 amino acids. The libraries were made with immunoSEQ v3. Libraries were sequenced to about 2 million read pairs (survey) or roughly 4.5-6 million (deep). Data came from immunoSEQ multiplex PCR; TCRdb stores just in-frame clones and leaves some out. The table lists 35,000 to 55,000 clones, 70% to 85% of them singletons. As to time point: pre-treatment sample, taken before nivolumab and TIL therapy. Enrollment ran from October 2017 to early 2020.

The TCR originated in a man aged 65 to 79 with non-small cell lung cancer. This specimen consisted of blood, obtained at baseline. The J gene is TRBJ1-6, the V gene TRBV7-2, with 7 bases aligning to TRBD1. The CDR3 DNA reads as TGTGCCAGCAGCCAGGGGGGCGGCTATAATTCACCCCTCCACTTT. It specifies CASSQGGGYNSPLHF.